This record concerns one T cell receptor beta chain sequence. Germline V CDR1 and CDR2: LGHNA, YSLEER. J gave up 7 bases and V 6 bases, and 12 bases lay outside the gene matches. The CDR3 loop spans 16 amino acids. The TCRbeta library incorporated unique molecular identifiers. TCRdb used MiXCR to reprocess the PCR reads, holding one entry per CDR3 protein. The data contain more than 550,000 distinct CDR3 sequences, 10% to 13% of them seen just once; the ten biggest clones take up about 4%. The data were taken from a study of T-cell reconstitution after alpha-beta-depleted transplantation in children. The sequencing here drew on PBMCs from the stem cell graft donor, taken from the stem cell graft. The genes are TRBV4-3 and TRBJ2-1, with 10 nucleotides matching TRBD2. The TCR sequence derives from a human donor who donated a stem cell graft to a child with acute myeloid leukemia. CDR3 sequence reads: CASSYEVSSGGNEQFF. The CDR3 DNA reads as TGCGCCAGCAGTTATGAGGTGTCTAGCGGGGGAAATGAGCAGTTCTTC.